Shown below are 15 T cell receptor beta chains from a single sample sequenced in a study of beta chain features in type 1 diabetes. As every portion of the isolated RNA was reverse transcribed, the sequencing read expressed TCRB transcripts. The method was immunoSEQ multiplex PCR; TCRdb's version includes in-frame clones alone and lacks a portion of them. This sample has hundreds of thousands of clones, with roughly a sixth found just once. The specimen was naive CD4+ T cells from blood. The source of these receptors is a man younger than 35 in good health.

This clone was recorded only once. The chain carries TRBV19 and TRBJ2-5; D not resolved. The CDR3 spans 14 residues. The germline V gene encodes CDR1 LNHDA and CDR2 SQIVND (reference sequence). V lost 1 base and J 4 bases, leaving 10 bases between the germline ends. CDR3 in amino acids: CASSIVTDRETQYF. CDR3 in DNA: TGTGCCAGTAGTATAGTCACAGATCGAGAGACCCAGTACTTC.

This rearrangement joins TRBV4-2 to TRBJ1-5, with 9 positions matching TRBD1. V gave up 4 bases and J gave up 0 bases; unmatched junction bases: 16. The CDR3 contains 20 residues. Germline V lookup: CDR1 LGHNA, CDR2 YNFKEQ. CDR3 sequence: CASSLGVQDRGGNSNQPQHF. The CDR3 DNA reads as TGTGCCAGCAGCCTCGGGGTGCAGGACAGGGGCGGTAATAGCAATCAGCCCCAGCATTTT.

The CDR3 DNA is TGCGCCAGCAGCCAGGGCGCCAGGGGAGAGACCTATAATTCACCCCTCCACTTT. Amino acid sequence: CASSQGARGETYNSPLHF. V gene TRBV4-1 combines with J gene TRBJ1-6; tentatively, D is TRBD1 (6 bases). The V gene's germline CDR1 is MGHRA and CDR2 YSYEKL. The CDR3 covers 18 residues. V gave up 3 bases and J gave up 2 bases, with 17 bases separating them.

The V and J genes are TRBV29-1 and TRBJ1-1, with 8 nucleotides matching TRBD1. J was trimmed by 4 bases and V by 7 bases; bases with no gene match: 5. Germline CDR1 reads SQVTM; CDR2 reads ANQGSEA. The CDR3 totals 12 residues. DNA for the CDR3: TGCAGCGGAGGACAGGGAGGCACTGAAGCTTTCTTT. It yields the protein CSGGQGGTEAFF.

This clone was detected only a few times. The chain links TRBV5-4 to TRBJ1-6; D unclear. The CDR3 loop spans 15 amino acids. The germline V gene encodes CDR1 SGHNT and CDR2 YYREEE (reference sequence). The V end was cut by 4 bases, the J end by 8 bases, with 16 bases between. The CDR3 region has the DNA TGTGCCAGCAGCCAAGCAATGGGATCGGATTCACCCCTCCACTTT. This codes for CASSQAMGSDSPLHF.

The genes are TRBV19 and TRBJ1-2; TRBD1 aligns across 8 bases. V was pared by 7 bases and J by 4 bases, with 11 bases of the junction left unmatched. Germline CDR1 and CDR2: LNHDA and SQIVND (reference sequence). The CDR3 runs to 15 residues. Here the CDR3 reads CASKGVETGAYGYTF. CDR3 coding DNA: TGTGCCAGTAAAGGGGTCGAGACAGGGGCCTATGGCTACACCTTC.

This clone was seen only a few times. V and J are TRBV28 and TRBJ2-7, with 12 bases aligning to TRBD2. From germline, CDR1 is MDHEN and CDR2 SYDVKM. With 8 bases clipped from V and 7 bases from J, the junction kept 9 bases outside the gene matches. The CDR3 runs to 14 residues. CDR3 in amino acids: CASGPGLAGREQYF. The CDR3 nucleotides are TGTGCCAGCGGACCGGGACTAGCGGGTCGGGAGCAGTACTTC.

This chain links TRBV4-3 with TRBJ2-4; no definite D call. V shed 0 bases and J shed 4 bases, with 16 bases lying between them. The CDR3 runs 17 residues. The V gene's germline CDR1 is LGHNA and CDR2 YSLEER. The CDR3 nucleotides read TGCGCCAGCAGCCAAGATCATCGGCCCGGCCGGAAAAACATTCAGTACTTC. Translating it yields CASSQDHRPGRKNIQYF.

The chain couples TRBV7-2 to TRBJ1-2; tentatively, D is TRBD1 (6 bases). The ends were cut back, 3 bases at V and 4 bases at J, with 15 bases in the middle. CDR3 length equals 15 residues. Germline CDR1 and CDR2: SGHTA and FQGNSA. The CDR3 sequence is CASSFRYRDTYGYTF. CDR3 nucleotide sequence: TGTGCCAGCAGCTTCCGGTACCGGGACACCTATGGCTACACCTTC.

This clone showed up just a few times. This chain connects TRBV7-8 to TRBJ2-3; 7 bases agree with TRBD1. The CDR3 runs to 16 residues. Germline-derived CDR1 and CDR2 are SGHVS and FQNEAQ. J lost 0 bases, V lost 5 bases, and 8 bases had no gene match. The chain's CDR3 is CASSTYRGKSTDTQYF. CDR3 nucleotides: TGTGCCAGCAGCACCTACAGGGGAAAGAGCACAGATACGCAGTATTTT. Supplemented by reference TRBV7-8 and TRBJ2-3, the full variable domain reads GAGVSQSPRYKVAKRGQDVALRCDPISGHVSLFWYQQALGQGPEFLTYFQNEAQLDKSGLPSDRFFAERPEGSVSTLKIQRTQQEDSAVYLCASSTYRGKSTDTQYFGPGTRLTVL.

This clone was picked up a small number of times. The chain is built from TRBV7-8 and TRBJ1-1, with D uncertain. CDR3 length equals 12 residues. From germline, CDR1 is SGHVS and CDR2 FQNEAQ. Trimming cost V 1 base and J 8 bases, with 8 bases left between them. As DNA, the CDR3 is TGTGCCAGCAGCTTAGGAGCGGGGGAAGCTTTCTTT. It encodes CASSLGAGEAFF.

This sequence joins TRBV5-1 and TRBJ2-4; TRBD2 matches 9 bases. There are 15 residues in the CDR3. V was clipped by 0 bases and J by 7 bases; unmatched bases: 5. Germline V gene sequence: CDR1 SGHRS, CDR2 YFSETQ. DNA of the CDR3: TGCGCCAGCAGCTTGGAGGCGGGAGGGAGGAACATTCAGTACTTC. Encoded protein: CASSLEAGGRNIQYF.

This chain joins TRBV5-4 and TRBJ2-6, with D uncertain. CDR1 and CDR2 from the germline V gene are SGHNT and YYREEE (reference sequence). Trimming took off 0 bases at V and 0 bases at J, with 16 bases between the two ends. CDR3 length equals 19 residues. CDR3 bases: TGTGCCAGCAGCTTGGGGACCCAGGCGGTCCCCTCTGGGGCCAACGTCCTGACTTTC. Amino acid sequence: CASSLGTQAVPSGANVLTF.

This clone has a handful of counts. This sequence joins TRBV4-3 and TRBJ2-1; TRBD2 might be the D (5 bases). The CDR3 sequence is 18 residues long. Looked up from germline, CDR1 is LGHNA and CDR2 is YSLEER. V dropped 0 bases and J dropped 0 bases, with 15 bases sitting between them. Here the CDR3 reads CASSQDRGRNPSYNEQFF. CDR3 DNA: TGCGCCAGCAGCCAAGATCGGGGTAGAAATCCCTCCTACAATGAGCAGTTCTTC.

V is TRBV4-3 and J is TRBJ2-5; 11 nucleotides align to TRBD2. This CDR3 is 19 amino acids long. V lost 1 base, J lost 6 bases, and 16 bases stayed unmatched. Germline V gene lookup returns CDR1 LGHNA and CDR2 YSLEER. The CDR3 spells CASSQVLIAGGLKQQTQYF. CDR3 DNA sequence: TGCGCCAGCAGCCAAGTACTAATAGCGGGGGGGCTGAAGCAACAGACCCAGTACTTC.